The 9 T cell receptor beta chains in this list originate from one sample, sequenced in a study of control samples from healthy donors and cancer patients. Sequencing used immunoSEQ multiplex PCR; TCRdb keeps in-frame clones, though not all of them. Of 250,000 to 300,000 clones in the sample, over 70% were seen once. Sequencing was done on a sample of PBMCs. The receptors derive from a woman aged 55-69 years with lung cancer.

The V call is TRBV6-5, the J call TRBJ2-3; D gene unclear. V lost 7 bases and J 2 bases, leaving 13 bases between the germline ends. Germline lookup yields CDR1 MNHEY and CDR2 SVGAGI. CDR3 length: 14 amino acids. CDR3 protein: CASTLDWNTDTQYF. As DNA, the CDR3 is TGTGCCAGCACCCTTGACTGGAACACAGATACGCAGTATTTT.

The CDR3 sequence: CASSLDPAGSSYEQYF. CDR3 bases: TGCGCCAGCAGCTTGGACCCCGCTGGGAGCTCCTACGAGCAGTACTTC. The chain employs TRBV5-1 and TRBJ2-7; D possibly corresponds to TRBD2 (5 bases). V was cut by 0 bases and J by 0 bases, with 13 bases left in between. Germline loops: CDR1 SGHRS, CDR2 YFSETQ. The CDR3 has 16 residues.

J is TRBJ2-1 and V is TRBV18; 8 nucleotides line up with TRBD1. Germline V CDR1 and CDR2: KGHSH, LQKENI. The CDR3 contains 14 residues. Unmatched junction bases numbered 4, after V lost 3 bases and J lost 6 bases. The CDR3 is CASSPSDRANEQFF. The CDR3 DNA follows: TGTGCCAGCTCACCCTCGGACAGGGCCAATGAGCAGTTCTTC.

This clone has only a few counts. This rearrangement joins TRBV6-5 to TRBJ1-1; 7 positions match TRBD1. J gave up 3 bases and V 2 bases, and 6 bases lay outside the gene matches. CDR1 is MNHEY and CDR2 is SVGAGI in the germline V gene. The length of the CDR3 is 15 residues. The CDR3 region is CASSYTRDSYTEAFF. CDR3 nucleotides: TGTGCCAGCAGTTACACTCGGGACAGCTACACTGAAGCTTTCTTT.

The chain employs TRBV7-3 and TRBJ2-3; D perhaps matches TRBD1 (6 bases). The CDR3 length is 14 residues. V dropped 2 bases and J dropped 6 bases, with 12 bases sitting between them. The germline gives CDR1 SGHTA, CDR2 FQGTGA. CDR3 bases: TGTGCCAGCAGCTTAGGGGGCCCCGAGGATACGCAGTATTTT. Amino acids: CASSLGGPEDTQYF.

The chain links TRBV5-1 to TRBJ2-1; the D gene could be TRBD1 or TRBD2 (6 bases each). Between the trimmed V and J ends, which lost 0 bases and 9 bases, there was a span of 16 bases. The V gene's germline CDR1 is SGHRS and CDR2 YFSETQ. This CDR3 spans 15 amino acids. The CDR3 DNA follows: TGCGCCAGCAGCTTGGCCACGGGGGCAGGCGGTGAGCAGTTCTTC. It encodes CASSLATGAGGEQFF.

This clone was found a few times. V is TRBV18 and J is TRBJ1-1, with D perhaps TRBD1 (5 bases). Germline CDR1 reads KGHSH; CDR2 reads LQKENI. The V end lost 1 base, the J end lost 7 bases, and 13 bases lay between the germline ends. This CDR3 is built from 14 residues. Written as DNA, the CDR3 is TGTGCCAGCTCACCACTGTCCGGGGCCGGTGAAGCTTTCTTT. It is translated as CASSPLSGAGEAFF.

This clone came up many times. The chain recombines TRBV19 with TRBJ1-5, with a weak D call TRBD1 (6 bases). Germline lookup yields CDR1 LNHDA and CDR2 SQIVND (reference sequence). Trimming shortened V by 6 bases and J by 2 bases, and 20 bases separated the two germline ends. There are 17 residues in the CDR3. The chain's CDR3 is CASRGGLGGRGNQPQHF. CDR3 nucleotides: TGTGCCAGTAGAGGAGGTCTTGGGGGGCGAGGCAATCAGCCCCAGCATTTT.

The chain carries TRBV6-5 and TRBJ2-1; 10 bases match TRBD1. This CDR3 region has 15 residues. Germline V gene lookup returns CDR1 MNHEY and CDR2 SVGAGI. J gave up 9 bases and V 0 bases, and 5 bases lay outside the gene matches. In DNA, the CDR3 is TGTGCCAGCAGTTACTCGGGACAGGGGAACAGTGAGCAGTTCTTC. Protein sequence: CASSYSGQGNSEQFF.